The 20 T cell receptor beta chains listed next were all sequenced from one sample in a study of blood T cell repertoires in COVID-19. Produced via immunoSEQ multiplex PCR; TCRdb's table is partial and in-frame only. The sample yields about 190,000 clones, around 90% seen once. Sequencing input: peripheral blood. All receptors derive from a middle-aged man with acute or convalescent COVID-19.

V usage is TRBV11-2 and J usage is TRBJ2-5; D call uncertain. V dropped 5 bases and J dropped 2 bases, with 9 bases sitting between them. This CDR3 is built from 13 residues. Looked up from germline, CDR1 is SGHAT and CDR2 is FQNNGV. CDR3 sequence reads: CASSRERQETQYF. The CDR3 DNA reads TGTGCCAGCAGCCGCGAACGGCAAGAGACCCAGTACTTC.

The chain has TRBV9 and TRBJ1-2; 7 bases are a match to TRBD1. This CDR3 is built from 15 residues. With V trimmed by 0 bases and J by 2 bases, 4 bases remained unmatched. Germline V gene lookup returns CDR1 SGDLS and CDR2 YYNGEE. The CDR3 coding sequence is TGTGCCAGCAGCGTAGACGCGGGACAGAACTATGGCTACACCTTC. It is translated as CASSVDAGQNYGYTF.

Only a few counts were recorded for this clone. The J gene is TRBJ1-1, the V gene TRBV19, with D unresolved. This CDR3 is built from 14 residues. The germline V gene has CDR1 LNHDA and CDR2 SQIVND (reference sequence). Deletions cut 1 base from V and 4 bases from J, with 10 bases between. This chain's CDR3 is CASSIGASGTEAFF. The CDR3 nucleotides are TGTGCCAGTAGTATAGGGGCAAGTGGCACTGAAGCTTTCTTT.

This chain links TRBV18 with TRBJ2-7, with D possibly matching TRBD2 (5 bases). This CDR3 is built from 13 residues. Germline V gene sequence: CDR1 KGHSH, CDR2 LQKENI. V lost 4 bases, J lost 3 bases, and 10 bases lay in between. The CDR3 loop is CASSLRESYEQYF. CDR3 DNA sequence: TGTGCCAGCTCACTGAGGGAGAGCTACGAGCAGTACTTC.

The table lists this clone with a count of one. The J gene is TRBJ1-1, the V gene TRBV27; no firm D call. The ends were cut back, 0 bases at V and 1 base at J, with 12 bases in the middle. This CDR3 has 16 amino acids. Germline V CDR1 and CDR2: MNHEY, SMNVEV (reference sequence). The CDR3 here is CASSLSPPRANTEAFF. The CDR3 DNA is TGTGCCAGCAGTTTATCCCCCCCGAGGGCGAACACTGAAGCTTTCTTT.

The rearrangement links TRBV10-2 to TRBJ2-7; 9 bases map to TRBD1. CDR1 and CDR2 from the germline V gene are WSHSY and SAAADI. The J segment lost 3 bases and the V segment lost 6 bases, leaving 6 bases of the junction unmatched. The CDR3 extends over 14 amino acids. Here the CDR3 DNA reads TGCGCCAGCAGACTACAGGGGGCTCTCTACGAGCAGTACTTC. Its protein product is CASRLQGALYEQYF.

This clone was observed once. The chain employs TRBV4-1 and TRBJ1-6; TRBD1 agrees at 7 bases. CDR3 length: 17 residues. The V and J ends lost 0 bases and 9 bases, in that order; junction bases with no gene match: 11. Germline assignment: CDR1 MGHRA and CDR2 YSYEKL. DNA of the CDR3: TGCGCCAGCAGCCAAGAACCAGCGGGGGCAGGGGGTTCACCCCTCCACTTT. Translated: CASSQEPAGAGGSPLHF.

This chain connects TRBV5-1 to TRBJ2-5; 7 nucleotides line up with TRBD1. V was clipped by 6 bases and J by 2 bases; unmatched bases: 7. Germline V gives CDR1 SGHRS, CDR2 YFSETQ. CDR3 length: 14 residues. CDR3 loop: CASKGQLRQETQYF. In DNA, the CDR3 is TGCGCCAGCAAGGGACAGCTTAGACAAGAGACCCAGTACTTC.

The chain uses TRBV6-6 and TRBJ1-1; the D gene is possibly TRBD1 (5 bases). The ends were cut back, 8 bases at V and 5 bases at J, with 12 bases in the middle. CDR3 length equals 12 residues. The germline V gene encodes CDR1 MNHNY and CDR2 SVGAGI (reference sequence). As DNA, the CDR3 is TGTGCCAGCCGGGGGGGGGAGACTGAAGCTTTCTTT. Its protein is CASRGGETEAFF.

The rearrangement uses TRBV5-1 and TRBJ1-2; possibly TRBD1 for D (6 bases). The V and J ends lost 7 bases and 9 bases respectively, with 16 bases between them. From germline, CDR1 is SGHRS and CDR2 YFSETQ. The CDR3 spans 12 residues. CDR3 region: CASGGTGLRYTF. DNA for the CDR3: TGCGCCAGCGGGGGCACAGGTCTTCGCTACACCTTC.

CDR3 bases: TGTGCCAGCAGCCCCCGGGGGAGGGCAAAAATGAACACTGAAGCTTTCTTT. Its translation: CASSPRGRAKMNTEAFF. The gene calls are TRBV7-9 and TRBJ1-1; D is possibly TRBD1 (5 bases). The CDR3 runs 17 residues. Trimming left V 5 bases short and J 0 bases short, with 19 bases between. Germline assignment: CDR1 SEHNR and CDR2 FQNEAQ (reference sequence).

This rearrangement joins TRBV7-3 to TRBJ2-5; D might be TRBD1 (6 bases). This CDR3 has 14 amino acids. Per the germline V gene, CDR1 is SGHTA and CDR2 is FQGTGA. Trimming shortened V by 6 bases and J by 4 bases, and 15 bases separated the two germline ends. Here the CDR3 DNA reads TGTGCCAGCAGTCCAGGGGCCTGGGGAGAGACCCAGTACTTC. This codes for CASSPGAWGETQYF. Combining the CDR3 with reference TRBV7-3 and TRBJ2-5 gives the whole variable domain GAGVSQTPSNKVTEKGKYVELRCDPISGHTALYWYRQSLGQGPEFLIYFQGTGAADDSGLPNDRFFAVRPEGSVSTLKIQRTERGDSAVYLCASSPGAWGETQYFGPGTRLLVL.

The genes are TRBV6-1 and TRBJ2-7; D perhaps matches TRBD2 (6 bases). CDR3 length: 16 residues. Germline assignment: CDR1 MNHNS and CDR2 SASEGT. V lost 1 base and J 4 bases, leaving 17 bases between the germline ends. CDR3 amino acids: CASSEGGAGHLYEQYF. CDR3 nucleotides: TGTGCCAGCAGTGAAGGGGGTGCGGGGCACCTGTACGAGCAGTACTTC.

The chain links TRBV9 to TRBJ2-7, with 7 positions matching TRBD1. Germline V CDR1 and CDR2: SGDLS, YYNGEE. Losses at the gene ends were 2 bases for V and 4 bases for J; bases not matched to a gene: 9. The CDR3 sequence is 15 residues long. The CDR3 region is CASSVSGTAFYEQYF. CDR3 bases: TGTGCCAGCAGCGTCTCCGGGACAGCCTTTTACGAGCAGTACTTC.

This clone showed up just once. The chain has TRBV7-2 and TRBJ2-3; possible D gene TRBD2, 6 bases. Germline V CDR1 and CDR2: SGHTA, FQGNSA. This CDR3 is built from 15 residues. The germline V and J ends were trimmed by 2 bases and 8 bases, with 17 bases remaining between them. The CDR3 DNA reads as TGTGCCAGCAGCTTAAACGTCGGGGGTCCGGGTACGCAGTATTTT. This translates into CASSLNVGGPGTQYF.

J is TRBJ2-3 and V is TRBV19, with D tentatively TRBD1 (6 bases). Germline V gene lookup returns CDR1 LNHDA and CDR2 SQIVND (reference sequence). V lost 6 bases and J 4 bases, leaving 17 bases between the germline ends. The CDR3 runs 15 residues. In DNA form, the CDR3 reads TGTGCCAGTAGAACTCAACAGGGTAACCCAGATACGCAGTATTTT. Protein: CASRTQQGNPDTQYF.

In this sample, this clone turned up a few times. This sequence joins TRBV4-1 and TRBJ1-6; possible D gene TRBD1, 6 bases. V dropped 4 bases and J dropped 0 bases, with 22 bases sitting between them. The CDR3 runs 20 residues. Germline CDR1 is MGHRA and CDR2 is YSYEKL. CDR3 in amino acids: CASSLSSGVNLFSYNSPLHF. Here the CDR3 DNA reads TGCGCCAGCAGCCTGTCCTCAGGGGTAAATCTTTTCTCCTATAATTCACCCCTCCACTTT.

This chain links TRBV3-1 (or the pseudogene TRBV3-2) with TRBJ2-2; 7 positions match TRBD1. The junction had 9 bases not matched to a gene; V was cut back by 1 base and J by 4 bases. This CDR3 contains 17 residues. Germline V gene lookup returns CDR1 LGHDT and CDR2 YNNKEL (reference sequence). The CDR3 spells CASSQVDRVFRTGELFF. CDR3 in DNA: TGTGCCAGCAGCCAAGTAGACAGGGTATTTCGCACCGGGGAGCTGTTTTTT.

The V call is TRBV6-5, the J call TRBJ2-2; D not certain. Germline CDR1 reads MNHEY; CDR2 reads SVGAGI. This CDR3 is built from 16 residues. With 1 base removed from V and 6 bases from J, the gap between germline ends came to 15 bases. CDR3 coding DNA: TGTGCCAGCAGTTACTTCGGTAACTTTTTGGCCGGGGAGCTGTTTTTT. Translating gives CASSYFGNFLAGELFF.

The chain uses TRBV5-1 and TRBJ1-4; D is possibly TRBD1 (5 bases). The germline gives CDR1 SGHRS, CDR2 YFSETQ. V was pared by 8 bases and J by 4 bases, with 12 bases between. This CDR3 has 13 residues. DNA of the CDR3: TGCGCCAGTGGGACGGGAGATAATGAAAAACTGTTTTTT. Translated: CASGTGDNEKLFF.